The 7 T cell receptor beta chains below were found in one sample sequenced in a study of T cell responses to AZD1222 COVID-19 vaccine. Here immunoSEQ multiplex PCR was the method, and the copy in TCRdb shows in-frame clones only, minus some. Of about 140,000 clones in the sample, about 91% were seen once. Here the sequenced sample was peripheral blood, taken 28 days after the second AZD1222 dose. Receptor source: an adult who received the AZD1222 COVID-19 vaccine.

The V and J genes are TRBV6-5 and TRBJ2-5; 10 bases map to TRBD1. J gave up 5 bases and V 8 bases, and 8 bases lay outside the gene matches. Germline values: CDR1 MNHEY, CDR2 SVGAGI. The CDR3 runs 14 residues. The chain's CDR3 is CASGQGVLMETQYF. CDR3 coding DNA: TGTGCCAGCGGACAGGGGGTTTTGATGGAGACCCAGTACTTC.

CDR3 in DNA: TGCAGCGTTGATAGCGGATACGAGCAGTACTTC. As protein: CSVDSGYEQYF. The V gene is TRBV29-1, the J gene TRBJ2-7; D might be TRBD2 (6 bases). CDR1 and CDR2 (germline): SQVTM, ANQGSEA. V lost 3 bases and J 4 bases, leaving 7 bases between the germline ends. The CDR3 is 11 amino acids.

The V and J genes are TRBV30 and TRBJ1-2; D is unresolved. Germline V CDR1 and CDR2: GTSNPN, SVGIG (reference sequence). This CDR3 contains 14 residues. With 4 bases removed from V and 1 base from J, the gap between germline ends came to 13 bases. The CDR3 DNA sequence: TGTGCCTGGAAGTCAAAGCGAAATAACTATGGCTACACCTTC. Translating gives CAWKSKRNNYGYTF.

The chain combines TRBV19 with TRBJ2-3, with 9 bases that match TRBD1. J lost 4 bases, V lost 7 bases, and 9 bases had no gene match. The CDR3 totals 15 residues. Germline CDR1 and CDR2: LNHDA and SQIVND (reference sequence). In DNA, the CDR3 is TGTGCCAGTACCCCGGACAGGGGTTTCGCAGATACGCAGTATTTT. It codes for CASTPDRGFADTQYF.

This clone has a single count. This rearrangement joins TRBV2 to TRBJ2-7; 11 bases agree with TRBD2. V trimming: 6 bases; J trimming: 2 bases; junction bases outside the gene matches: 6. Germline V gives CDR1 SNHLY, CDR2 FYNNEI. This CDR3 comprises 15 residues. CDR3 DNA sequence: TGTGCCAGCAGGGAGGGGACTAGCGGTGCCTACGAGCAGTACTTC. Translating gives CASREGTSGAYEQYF.

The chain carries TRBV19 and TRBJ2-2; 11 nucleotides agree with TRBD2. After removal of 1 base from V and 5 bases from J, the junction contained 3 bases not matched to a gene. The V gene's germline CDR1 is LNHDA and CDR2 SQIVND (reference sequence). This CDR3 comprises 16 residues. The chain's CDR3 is CASSIGTSGQTGELFF. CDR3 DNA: TGTGCCAGTAGTATAGGGACTAGCGGGCAAACCGGGGAGCTGTTTTTT.

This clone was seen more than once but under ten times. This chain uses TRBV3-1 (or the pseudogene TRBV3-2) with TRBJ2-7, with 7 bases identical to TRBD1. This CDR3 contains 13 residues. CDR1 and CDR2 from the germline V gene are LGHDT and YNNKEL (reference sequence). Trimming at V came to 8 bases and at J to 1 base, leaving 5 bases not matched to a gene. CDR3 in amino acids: CASSQGSSYEQYF. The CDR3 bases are TGTGCCAGCTCACAGGGGAGTTCCTACGAGCAGTACTTC.